The 7 T cell receptor beta chains below all came from one sample that was sequenced in a study of a mutant IDH1 vaccine in newly diagnosed glioma. These receptors are not linked to any known antigen. The table came from immunoSEQ multiplex PCR; TCRdb's copy has only in-frame clones and leaves some out. The sample yields about 32,000 clones, roughly 79% seen once. Regarding time point: week 35, safety follow-up. What each vaccine dose contained was 300 ug of mutant IDH1 20-mer peptide, accompanied by topical imiquimod. This specimen consisted of PBMCs, obtained from a glioma patient whose treatment included an IDH1 peptide vaccine. The receptors were sampled from a woman aged 25 to 45 with glioma. Some clones in this sample may be carry-over from other donors' samples.

V usage is TRBV28 and J usage is TRBJ2-5; the match to TRBD2 covers 14 bases. Germline CDR1 MDHEN, CDR2 SYDVKM. V lost 8 bases, J lost 5 bases, and 7 bases stayed unmatched. The CDR3 runs to 15 residues. CDR3 coding DNA: TGTGCCAGCGGTGGGACTAGCGGGAGATGGGAGACCCAGTACTTC. As protein: CASGGTSGRWETQYF. The entire variable domain, with the rest obtained from reference TRBV28 and TRBJ2-5, is as follows: DVKVTQSSRYLVKRTGEKVFLECVQDMDHENMFWYRQDPGLGLRLIYFSYDVKMKEKGDIPEGYSVSREKKERFSLILESASTNQTSMYLCASGGTSGRWETQYFGPGTRLLVL.

This clone was counted between two and nine times. This rearrangement joins TRBV11-3 to TRBJ1-1, with D unclear. Germline lookup yields CDR1 SGHNT and CDR2 YENEEA. The CDR3 is 13 amino acids. The germline V and J ends were trimmed by 5 bases and 8 bases, with 15 bases remaining between them. CDR3 region: CASSERTVLEAFF. In DNA form, the CDR3 reads TGTGCCAGCAGCGAGCGTACAGTCCTAGAAGCTTTCTTT.

The V and J genes are TRBV29-1 and TRBJ2-1; TRBD2 matches 8 bases. The V segment lost 3 bases and the J segment 7 bases; nucleotides outside the gene matches: 11. Germline lookup yields CDR1 SQVTM and CDR2 ANQGSEA. This CDR3 has 15 amino acids. The CDR3: CSVDAPGLAKNEQFF. The CDR3 nucleotides read TGCAGCGTTGACGCCCCTGGACTAGCCAAGAATGAGCAGTTCTTC.

The chain uses TRBV19 and TRBJ1-1; D is unresolved. The CDR3 consists of 14 residues. V dropped 7 bases and J dropped 4 bases, with 16 bases sitting between them. Per the germline V gene, CDR1 is LNHDA and CDR2 is SQIVND (reference sequence). In nucleotides, the CDR3 is TGTGCCAGTACCAACCCGGGAGAGAGCACTGAAGCTTTCTTT. Its protein is CASTNPGESTEAFF.

The chain employs TRBV30 and TRBJ2-1; D call uncertain. Germline V gene data show CDR1 as GTSNPN and CDR2 as SVGIG (reference sequence). The CDR3 runs 13 residues. V was trimmed by 4 bases and J by 1 base, leaving 8 bases between them. Written as DNA, the CDR3 is TGTGCCTGGAAGGCGGATTCCTACAATGAGCAGTTCTTC. Translation gives CAWKADSYNEQFF.

CDR3 protein: CASSVEMDTEAFF. The CDR3 nucleotides are TGTGCCAGCAGCGTAGAGATGGACACTGAAGCTTTCTTT. The gene calls are TRBV9 and TRBJ1-1, with unresolved D. CDR3 size: 13 residues. From germline, CDR1 is SGDLS and CDR2 YYNGEE. The V gene lost 0 bases and the J gene lost 3 bases, with 6 bases spanning the gap.

This chain uses TRBV14 with TRBJ1-1; D gene ambiguous. The V end was cut by 1 base, the J end by 7 bases, with 10 bases between. This CDR3 is built from 13 residues. The V gene's germline CDR1 is SGHDN and CDR2 FVKESK. CDR3 DNA: TGTGCCAGCAGCCAAGGAGCGGACCGTGAAGCTTTCTTT. Its translation: CASSQGADREAFF.